The 10 T cell receptor beta chains listed next were all sequenced from one sample in a study of T-cell memory formation after mild COVID-19. TCRdb fed the 5' RACE reads into MiXCR, producing one record per CDR3 protein. The sample includes about 49,000 distinct CDR3 sequences, around 7.2% of them seen just once. Sequenced: PBMCs or a T cell subset sorted from them (not recorded which). These TCRs come from a man younger than 30 who had mild COVID-19 (a few samples of this study predate the infection). Cell type and time point are not known.

This clonotype was seen a handful of times. This rearrangement joins TRBV7-2 to TRBJ2-5; 9 nucleotides line up with TRBD2. CDR3 size: 16 residues. V shed 5 bases and J 5 bases; nucleotides not matched to a gene: 12. Germline V CDR1 and CDR2: SGHTA, FQGNSA. CDR3 sequence reads: CASSPQRGGAAETQYF. The CDR3 bases are TGTGCCAGCAGCCCTCAGCGCGGGGGGGCCGCGGAGACCCAGTACTTC. Full variable domain (remainder filled in from reference TRBV7-2 and TRBJ2-5): GAGVSQSPSNKVTEKGKDVELRCDPISGHTALYWYRQSLGQGLEFLIYFQGNSAPDKSGLPSDRFSAERTGGSVSTLTIQRTQQEDSAVYLCASSPQRGGAAETQYFGPGTRLLVL.

This chain uses TRBV5-1 with TRBJ2-5; D might be TRBD1 (6 bases). This CDR3 contains 12 residues. Germline V gene lookup returns CDR1 SGHRS and CDR2 YFSETQ. The V end lost 4 bases, the J end lost 5 bases, and 9 bases lay between the germline ends. The CDR3 nucleotides are TGCGCCAGCAGCCGGCAGGGGGAGACCCAGTACTTC. Its protein is CASSRQGETQYF.

This clonotype was seen many times. The chain has TRBV6-1 and TRBJ2-3; no definite D call. Trimming shortened V by 2 bases and J by 5 bases, and 8 bases separated the two germline ends. Germline CDR1 and CDR2: MNHNS and SASEGT. This CDR3 spans 13 amino acids. CDR3 DNA: TGTGCCAGCAGTGAATGGGAAGGAGATACGCAGTATTTT. Translation gives CASSEWEGDTQYF.

The rearrangement uses TRBV5-1 and TRBJ1-5; weak D call: TRBD1 (5 bases). V was pared by 2 bases and J by 5 bases, with 11 bases between. Germline loops: CDR1 SGHRS, CDR2 YFSETQ. The CDR3 spans 14 residues. This CDR3 reads CASSFGAEDQPQHF. In DNA, the CDR3 is TGCGCCAGCAGCTTCGGGGCGGAAGATCAGCCCCAGCATTTT.

The rearrangement links TRBV2 to TRBJ1-2; no firm D call. V lost 8 bases and J 1 base, leaving 5 bases between the germline ends. CDR1 and CDR2 from the germline V gene are SNHLY and FYNNEI. The CDR3 extends over 11 amino acids. The CDR3 loop is CASAVNYGYTF. The CDR3 DNA reads as TGTGCCAGCGCCGTTAACTATGGCTACACCTTC.

This clonotype was seen many times. The V and J genes are TRBV4-2 and TRBJ2-1; 8 bases align to TRBD1. CDR1 and CDR2 (germline): LGHNA, YNFKEQ. CDR3 length: 16 amino acids. J gave up 4 bases and V 0 bases, and 5 bases lay outside the gene matches. For the CDR3, the DNA is TGTGCCAGCAGCCAAGAAGACAGGGGTGGATACAATGAGCAGTTCTTC. Translating it yields CASSQEDRGGYNEQFF.

The rearrangement joins TRBV27 to TRBJ1-1, with 9 bases fitting TRBD1. Germline V gene data show CDR1 as MNHEY and CDR2 as SMNVEV (reference sequence). This CDR3 comprises 14 residues. V shed 7 bases, J shed 2 bases, and the junction held 5 bases outside the gene matches. The CDR3 DNA reads as TGTGCCAGCACTCTGACAGGGGGAAACACTGAAGCTTTCTTT. Its protein is CASTLTGGNTEAFF.

This clonotype was picked up a small number of times. J is TRBJ2-5 and V is TRBV20-1, with 7 bases fitting TRBD1. V lost 3 bases, J lost 1 base, and 11 bases stayed unmatched. This CDR3 region has 16 residues. Germline CDR1 is DFQATT and CDR2 is SNEGSKA (reference sequence). CDR3: CSASAPGQRIQETQYF. CDR3 sequence (DNA): TGCAGTGCTAGTGCTCCGGGACAGCGAATCCAAGAGACCCAGTACTTC.

This clonotype was seen many times. V is TRBV7-2 and J is TRBJ2-1, with TRBD1 matching 7 bases. The V and J ends lost 1 base and 16 bases, in that order; junction bases with no gene match: 19. The length of the CDR3 is 16 residues. In germline, CDR1 is SGHTA, CDR2 FQGNSA. CDR3 region: CASSLVGGSLQSWRFF. CDR3 coding DNA: TGTGCCAGCAGCTTAGTAGGGGGCTCCCTCCAATCTTGGCGCTTCTTC. Based on the CDR3 plus reference TRBV7-2 and TRBJ2-1, the full variable domain is GAGVSQSPSNKVTEKGKDVELRCDPISGHTALYWYRQSLGQGLEFLIYFQGNSAPDKSGLPSDRFSAERTGGSVSTLTIQRTQQEDSAVYLCASSLVGGSLQSWRFFGPGTRLTVL.

This clonotype occurred once. The genes are TRBV20-1 and TRBJ2-7; D is uncertain. V was pared by 3 bases and J by 4 bases, with 13 bases between. Germline CDR1 is DFQATT and CDR2 is SNEGSKA (reference sequence). The CDR3 is 13 residues long. CDR3 nucleotides: TGCAGTGCTAGTCCCGCCGGAAGGTACGAGCAGTACTTC. As protein: CSASPAGRYEQYF.